Below, 31 T cell receptor beta chains from the same sample are listed, as sequenced in a study of patients and donors after allogeneic stem cell transplantation. A single record per CDR3 protein comes from TCRdb applying MiXCR to the RT-PCR reads. Of about 960,000 distinct CDR3 sequences listed, about a sixth were seen once; the top ten hold around 6%. Sequencing used blood, either unsorted or a sorted T cell fraction (not recorded which). The receptors come from a human donor who was either an allogeneic HSCT recipient or a stem cell or donor lymphocyte infusion donor (not recorded which). It is not recorded whose cells these are; they may come from a transplant donor.

The chain has TRBV12-3 or TRBV12-4 and TRBJ1-3; 7 bases match TRBD1. This CDR3 region has 18 residues. The V gene end was trimmed by 3 bases and the J gene end by 0 bases; junction bases not matched to a gene: 11. The CDR3 is CASSFKDRRPYSGNTIYF. The CDR3 bases are TGTGCCAGCAGTTTTAAGGACAGGCGTCCTTACTCTGGAAACACCATATATTTT.

This clonotype was seen a few times. The chain has TRBV6-5 and TRBJ2-7; the D gene is possibly TRBD1 (6 bases). CDR3 size: 17 residues. Germline V CDR1 and CDR2: MNHEY, SVGAGI. V lost 0 bases and J 0 bases, leaving 15 bases between the germline ends. The CDR3 nucleotides are TGTGCCAGCAGTTACTCGGCAGGGGATTTGAGCTCCTACGAGCAGTACTTC. It codes for CASSYSAGDLSSYEQYF.

The chain couples TRBV25-1 to TRBJ1-2; weak D call: TRBD1 (5 bases). Germline CDR1 and CDR2: MGHDK and SYGVNS. The V gene lost 5 bases and the J gene lost 2 bases, with 15 bases spanning the gap. This CDR3 is built from 15 residues. CDR3 in amino acids: CASSPQGGRNYGYTF. The DNA for the CDR3 is TGTGCCAGCAGTCCGCAGGGTGGAAGGAACTATGGCTACACCTTC.

Only a few counts were recorded for this clonotype. The rearrangement joins TRBV20-1 to TRBJ2-1; 13 bases agree with TRBD2. Trimming removed 1 base from V and 9 bases from J; junction bases left unmatched: 3. The CDR3 covers 14 residues. The germline V gene encodes CDR1 DFQATT and CDR2 SNEGSKA (reference sequence). CDR3 sequence reads: CSARGLAGGGEQFF. The CDR3 region has the DNA TGCAGTGCTAGAGGACTAGCGGGAGGAGGTGAGCAGTTCTTC.

This clonotype was seen more than once but under ten times. The chain has TRBV5-6 and TRBJ2-1; 9 positions agree with TRBD2. Germline V lookup: CDR1 SGHDT, CDR2 YYEEEE. Trimming at V came to 0 bases and at J to 8 bases, leaving 6 bases not matched to a gene. CDR3 length: 15 amino acids. CDR3 amino acids: CASSLDRLAGHEQFF. The CDR3, as DNA: TGTGCCAGCAGCTTGGACCGGCTAGCGGGGCATGAGCAGTTCTTC.

This chain links TRBV30 with TRBJ1-2; a weak D match, TRBD1 (5 bases). The CDR3 spans 13 residues. The germline V gene encodes CDR1 GTSNPN and CDR2 SVGIG (reference sequence). V was pared by 0 bases and J by 6 bases, with 11 bases between. CDR3: CAWSVRGDDGYTF. The CDR3 DNA reads as TGTGCCTGGAGTGTACGGGGGGACGATGGCTACACCTTC.

This clonotype showed up just a few times. The rearrangement uses TRBV27 and TRBJ2-7, with D tentatively TRBD1 (6 bases). This CDR3 is built from 13 residues. Deletions cut 2 bases from V and 6 bases from J, with 11 bases between. Germline CDR1 MNHEY, CDR2 SMNVEV (reference sequence). The CDR3 loop reads CASSLEGVSEQYF. DNA for the CDR3: TGTGCCAGCAGTTTAGAGGGGGTGAGCGAGCAGTACTTC.

This clonotype was detected a few times. The rearrangement uses TRBV7-3 and TRBJ1-2; D ambiguous. The CDR3 covers 14 residues. Trimming cost V 1 base and J 6 bases, with 12 bases left between them. CDR1 and CDR2 (germline): SGHTA, FQGTGA. The CDR3 protein is CASSLKGSGDGYTF. CDR3 DNA: TGTGCCAGCAGCTTAAAAGGGAGCGGTGATGGCTACACCTTC.

The chain joins TRBV6-5 to TRBJ1-1; no definite D call. Trimming removed 2 bases from V and 8 bases from J, with 15 bases in between. Germline CDR1 MNHEY, CDR2 SVGAGI. This CDR3 region has 14 residues. CDR3 sequence reads: CASSYNVEGGEAFF. The CDR3 bases are TGTGCCAGCAGTTACAACGTAGAGGGAGGGGAAGCTTTCTTT.

The chain uses TRBV4-2 and TRBJ2-3, with D perhaps TRBD2 (5 bases). V dropped 0 bases and J dropped 1 base, with 8 bases sitting between them. The CDR3 consists of 15 residues. Germline CDR1 reads LGHNA; CDR2 reads YNFKEQ. The DNA for the CDR3 is TGTGCCAGCAGCCAAGAGGCAGCGGGCACAGATACGCAGTATTTT. Protein: CASSQEAAGTDTQYF.

The V gene is TRBV25-1, the J gene TRBJ1-2; 8 nucleotides line up with TRBD1. Germline lookup yields CDR1 MGHDK and CDR2 SYGVNS. J was trimmed by 8 bases and V by 3 bases; bases with no gene match: 11. The CDR3 length is 15 residues. The CDR3 DNA is TGTGCCAGCAGTGATACAGGGGGGAGGGGGCAAGGCTACACCTTC. The encoded protein is CASSDTGGRGQGYTF.

This clonotype came up a few times. V gene TRBV5-1 combines with J gene TRBJ1-1, with D uncertain. This CDR3 has 15 amino acids. CDR1 and CDR2 (germline): SGHRS, YFSETQ. Trimming pared 4 bases from V and 1 base from J, leaving 14 bases between. The DNA for the CDR3 is TGCGCCAGCAGCACCGGACTCGGAGGGAACACTGAAGCTTTCTTT. Encoded protein: CASSTGLGGNTEAFF.

V usage is TRBV6-1 and J usage is TRBJ2-3; TRBD1 aligns across 7 bases. CDR1 is MNHNS and CDR2 is SASEGT in the germline V gene. The CDR3 consists of 17 residues. J lost 0 bases, V lost 6 bases, and 12 bases had no gene match. CDR3 DNA sequence: TGTGCCAGCAGGAGACAGGGAGAGGTAATTAGCACAGATACGCAGTATTTT. This sequence encodes CASRRQGEVISTDTQYF.

This chain connects TRBV2 to TRBJ1-5; D is undetermined. The CDR3 has 14 residues. CDR1 is SNHLY and CDR2 is FYNNEI in the germline V gene. The V end lost 2 bases, the J end lost 3 bases, and 8 bases lay between the germline ends. CDR3 in amino acids: CASSEMGPNQPQHF. CDR3 nucleotides: TGTGCCAGCAGTGAAATGGGTCCCAATCAGCCCCAGCATTTT. Supplemented by reference TRBV2 and TRBJ1-5, the full variable domain reads EPEVTQTPSHQVTQMGQEVILRCVPISNHLYFYWYRQILGQKVEFLVSFYNNEISEKSEIFDDQFSVERPDGSNFTLKIRSTKLEDSAMYFCASSEMGPNQPQHFGDGTRLSIL.

This clonotype has a count of ten or more. The chain couples TRBV5-1 to TRBJ2-6; no clear D gene. V dropped 1 base and J dropped 2 bases, with 4 bases sitting between them. This CDR3 region has 14 residues. Germline CDR1 reads SGHRS; CDR2 reads YFSETQ. This chain's CDR3 is CASSLTPGANVLTF. CDR3 coding DNA: TGCGCCAGCAGCTTGACCCCTGGGGCCAACGTCCTGACTTTC.

The chain's CDR3 is CASSYGTSGIGELFF. CDR3 nucleotides: TGTGCCAGCAGTTACGGGACTAGCGGGATTGGGGAGCTGTTTTTT. The chain carries TRBV6-5 and TRBJ2-2; TRBD2 matches at 13 bases. Germline CDR1 reads MNHEY; CDR2 reads SVGAGI. The J segment lost 8 bases and the V segment lost 2 bases, leaving 2 bases of the junction unmatched. This CDR3 is 15 amino acids long.

Remarks on this clonotype: With a much larger clone just one base away, this may be a read error. V and J are TRBV24-1 and TRBJ2-5, with a tentative D call TRBD2 (5 bases). There are 14 residues in the CDR3. Germline V CDR1 and CDR2: KGHDR, SFDVKD. The CDR3 is CATSDPGYQVTQYF. CDR3 DNA sequence: TGTGCCACCAGTGACCCGGGATACCAAGTGACCCAGTACTTC.

This clonotype has just a few counts. The rearrangement joins TRBV3-1 to TRBJ2-5; no reliable D call. The CDR3 totals 15 residues. Germline values: CDR1 LGHDT, CDR2 YNNKEL (reference sequence). Trimming cost V 2 bases and J 0 bases, with 10 bases left between them. The CDR3 nucleotides are TGTGCCAGCAGCCAACGGCGAGTAAACCAAGAGACCCAGTACTTC. This codes for CASSQRRVNQETQYF.

CDR3 amino acids: CASSYSRGLLYEQYF. DNA for the CDR3: TGTGCCAGCAGTTACTCGAGAGGACTTCTCTACGAGCAGTACTTC. This sequence joins TRBV6-2 or TRBV6-3 and TRBJ2-7; perhaps TRBD2 as D (5 bases). Germline CDR1 is MNHEY and CDR2 is SVGEGT. V lost 0 bases to trimming and J lost 3 bases, with 12 bases between them. CDR3 length: 15 amino acids.

This clonotype was observed a few times. This chain connects TRBV5-1 to TRBJ2-2, with D unresolved. V lost 0 bases and J lost 4, with 7 bases in between. Germline assignment: CDR1 SGHRS and CDR2 YFSETQ. The CDR3 loop spans 14 amino acids. CDR3 bases: TGCGCCAGCAGCTTGGTGGCTTCCACCGGGGAGCTGTTTTTT. This gives the protein CASSLVASTGELFF.

This clonotype has just a few counts. V usage is TRBV5-1 and J usage is TRBJ1-3; the D is unclear. From germline, CDR1 is SGHRS and CDR2 YFSETQ. The CDR3 runs to 15 residues. The ends were cut back, 10 bases at V and 2 bases at J, with 19 bases in the middle. This chain's CDR3 is CASSGPLGAGNTIYF. CDR3 DNA: TGCGCCTCCTCTGGACCGTTGGGAGCTGGAAACACCATATATTTT.

This clonotype was found a few times. The gene calls are TRBV7-9 and TRBJ1-2, with D perhaps TRBD1 (6 bases). CDR1 and CDR2 (germline): SEHNR, FQNEAQ (reference sequence). V was trimmed by 5 bases and J by 2 bases, leaving 21 bases between them. This CDR3 is 17 amino acids long. This chain's CDR3 is CASSPDTQQGGNYGYTF. The CDR3 coding sequence is TGTGCCAGCAGCCCCGACACACAACAGGGAGGAAACTATGGCTACACCTTC.

A few counts support this clonotype. This chain joins TRBV5-6 and TRBJ2-1, with unresolved D. The germline V and J ends were trimmed by 4 bases and 10 bases, with 12 bases remaining between them. Germline-derived CDR1 and CDR2 are SGHDT and YYEEEE. CDR3 size: 12 residues. The DNA of the CDR3 is TGTGCCAGCAGCGTTAAGGGTTGGGAGCAGTTCTTC. This codes for CASSVKGWEQFF.

There are a few counts of this clonotype. This chain connects TRBV12-3 or TRBV12-4 to TRBJ2-1; 11 positions match TRBD2. The CDR3 spans 20 residues. V lost 3 bases to trimming and J lost 4 bases; unmatched junction nucleotides: 17. The CDR3 loop is CASSLGVWTSGPGGYNEQFF. The DNA for the CDR3 is TGTGCCAGCAGTTTGGGGGTCTGGACTAGCGGGCCCGGGGGTTACAATGAGCAGTTCTTC.

This clonotype was counted a few times. The chain recombines TRBV27 with TRBJ2-2; no clear D. This CDR3 comprises 16 residues. Per germline, CDR1 MNHEY and CDR2 SMNVEV (reference sequence). Trimming cost V 4 bases and J 1 base, with 13 bases left between them. The CDR3 loop is CASSSTGLGNTGELFF. CDR3 nucleotide sequence: TGTGCCAGCAGTTCCACTGGGCTGGGGAACACCGGGGAGCTGTTTTTT.

This clonotype was observed at least ten times. V is TRBV9 and J is TRBJ1-4, with unresolved D. V was clipped by 4 bases and J by 7 bases, with 8 bases between them. The CDR3 consists of 12 residues. Looked up from germline, CDR1 is SGDLS and CDR2 is YYNGEE. The CDR3 DNA follows: TGTGCCAGCAGCCGTATCGGTGAAAAACTGTTTTTT. It specifies CASSRIGEKLFF.

V usage is TRBV6-5 and J usage is TRBJ2-1, with 7 bases aligning to TRBD2. CDR1 MNHEY and CDR2 SVGAGI come from the germline V gene. The CDR3 consists of 17 residues. The junction had 7 bases not matched to a gene; V was cut back by 2 bases and J by 0 bases. This CDR3 is CASSYLSGLSSYNEQFF. The CDR3 nucleotides read TGTGCCAGCAGTTACCTTAGCGGGTTAAGCTCCTACAATGAGCAGTTCTTC.

The genes are TRBV10-3 and TRBJ1-4; 8 bases match TRBD1. Germline CDR1 reads ENHRY; CDR2 reads SYGVKD. The CDR3 is made up of 14 amino acids. Trimming removed 6 bases from V and 2 bases from J; junction bases left unmatched: 2. The CDR3 coding sequence is TGTGCCATCAGGGGACAGGCTACTAATGAAAAACTGTTTTTT. Its translation is CAIRGQATNEKLFF.

The gene calls are TRBV7-8 and TRBJ1-5; D remains ambiguous. The length of the CDR3 is 12 residues. V lost 0 bases to trimming and J lost 6 bases, with 3 bases between them. Germline CDR1 is SGHVS and CDR2 is FQNEAQ. For the CDR3, the DNA is TGTGCCAGCAGCTTAGCCGCTCAGCCCCAGCATTTT. Translation gives CASSLAAQPQHF.

This chain joins TRBV10-3 and TRBJ2-7; tentative D call: TRBD1 (6 bases). Trimming left V 4 bases short and J 3 bases short, with 16 bases between. Per the germline V gene, CDR1 is ENHRY and CDR2 is SYGVKD. The CDR3 totals 15 residues. CDR3 nucleotides: TGTGCCATCAGTGCTCCTCCGACAGGCCACTACGAGCAGTACTTC. It codes for CAISAPPTGHYEQYF.

V gene TRBV12-3 or TRBV12-4 combines with J gene TRBJ2-7, with D perhaps matching TRBD2 (5 bases). This CDR3 region has 12 residues. The V end lost 7 bases, the J end lost 7 bases, and 14 bases lay between the germline ends. The CDR3 DNA sequence: TGTGCCAGCACCTCCCCCCGGGGAGAGCAGTACTTC. This translates into CASTSPRGEQYF.